These T cell receptor beta chains were read from a single sample in a study of shared clonotypes between healthy human individuals. Data came from immunoSEQ multiplex PCR; TCRdb stores just in-frame clones and leaves some out. This table holds 950,000 to 1,100,000 clones, around three quarters found once. Sample: memory CD4+ T cells from PBMCs. The receptor set was obtained from a man younger than 35 in good health. Some clones in this sample may be carry-over from other donors' samples. Each CDR3 is given with its conserved first and last residue. A D gene is named only where the DNA matches it firmly. Expanded clones get a size class; other rows say once, few or many, or leave the size out.

length,size,J,D,V,CDR3,DNA
15,NA,TRBJ2-1,TRBD1,TRBV27,CASRPSGQAYNEQFF,TGTGCCAGCAGACCATCGGGACAGGCGTACAATGAGCAGTTCTTC
20,once,TRBJ2-4,TRBD1,TRBV19,CASSMWGVSGTDLAKNIQYF,TGTGCCAGTAGTATGTGGGGCGTCTCCGGGACAGACCTAGCCAAAAACATTCAGTACTTC
14,NA,TRBJ2-3,TRBD2,TRBV9,CASSATSVTDTQYF,TGTGCCAGCAGCGCCACTAGCGTCACAGATACGCAGTATTTT
12,NA,TRBJ1-1,NA,TRBV10-2,CASTQRRTEAFF,TGCGCCAGCACTCAGAGGAGGACTGAAGCTTTCTTT
18,few,TRBJ1-5,NA,TRBV18,CASSPPGSPDTFNQPQHF,TGTGCCAGCTCACCTCCCGGGAGCCCCGACACCTTTAATCAGCCCCAGCATTTT
15,few,TRBJ2-7,NA,TRBV27,CASSERGTTRTGQYF,TGTGCCAGCAGCGAGAGGGGGACTACTAGGACGGGGCAGTACTTC
14,once,TRBJ2-3,NA,TRBV5-4,CASSWAPVGDTQYF,TGTGCCAGCAGCTGGGCCCCGGTGGGGGATACGCAGTATTTT
16,NA,TRBJ2-7,TRBD1,TRBV29-1,CSVGGRGTGKSYEQYF,TGCAGCGTTGGGGGAAGGGGGACAGGTAAATCCTACGAGCAGTACTTC
10,NA,TRBJ2-1,NA,TRBV20-1,CSGLRNEQFF,TGCAGCGGATTAAGAAATGAGCAGTTCTTC
17,NA,TRBJ2-1,TRBD2,TRBV28,CASSLGLRLREGNEQFF,TGTGCCAGCAGTTTGGGCCTAAGGCTGAGGGAGGGTAATGAGCAGTTCTTC
14,many,TRBJ1-1,NA,TRBV5-1,CASSSQGLGTEAFF,TGCGCCAGCAGCTCGCAGGGCCTCGGTACTGAAGCTTTCTTT
16,NA,TRBJ2-7,TRBD2,TRBV5-1,CASSEALLAGDHEQYF,TGCGCCAGCAGCGAGGCCCTACTAGCGGGAGACCACGAGCAGTACTTC
15,few,TRBJ1-3,NA,TRBV11-3,CASSPGSQGGNTIYF,TGTGCCAGCAGCCCCGGGTCCCAGGGAGGAAACACCATATATTTT
16,NA,TRBJ2-2,TRBD2,TRBV5-6,CASSLVWDYNTGELFF,TGTGCCAGCAGCTTGGTTTGGGACTATAACACCGGGGAGCTGTTTTTT
16,NA,TRBJ2-7,NA,TRBV15,CATSRDRDTGQPEQYF,TGTGCCACCAGCAGAGACCGGGACACCGGGCAACCCGAGCAGTACTTC
16,NA,TRBJ2-1,TRBD2,TRBV11-2,CASKRLLAGGDNEQFF,TGTGCCAGCAAGCGACTTCTAGCGGGAGGGGACAATGAGCAGTTCTTC
15,NA,TRBJ1-4,TRBD1,TRBV5-1,CASSPSGTDNEKLFF,TGCGCCAGCAGCCCGTCCGGGACAGATAATGAAAAACTGTTTTTT
15,few,TRBJ2-2,NA,TRBV4-1,CASSQEGTYTGELFF,TGCGCCAGCAGCCAAGAGGGGACCTACACCGGGGAGCTGTTTTTT
15,NA,TRBJ1-2,NA,TRBV6-6,CASSYSGGDSYGYTF,TGTGCCAGCAGTTACTCCGGGGGAGACAGCTATGGCTACACCTTC
14,NA,TRBJ1-2,NA,TRBV25-1,CASSDRPLVHGYTF,TGTGCCAGCAGTGACAGGCCCCTAGTCCATGGCTACACCTTC
14,NA,TRBJ1-3,NA,TRBV7-9,CASSVIGGANTIYF,TGTGCCAGCAGCGTGATTGGTGGGGCCAACACCATATATTTT
15,NA,TRBJ2-7,NA,TRBV28,CASSLSGRGSYEQYF,TGTGCCAGCAGTTTATCAGGGAGAGGGAGCTACGAGCAGTACTTC